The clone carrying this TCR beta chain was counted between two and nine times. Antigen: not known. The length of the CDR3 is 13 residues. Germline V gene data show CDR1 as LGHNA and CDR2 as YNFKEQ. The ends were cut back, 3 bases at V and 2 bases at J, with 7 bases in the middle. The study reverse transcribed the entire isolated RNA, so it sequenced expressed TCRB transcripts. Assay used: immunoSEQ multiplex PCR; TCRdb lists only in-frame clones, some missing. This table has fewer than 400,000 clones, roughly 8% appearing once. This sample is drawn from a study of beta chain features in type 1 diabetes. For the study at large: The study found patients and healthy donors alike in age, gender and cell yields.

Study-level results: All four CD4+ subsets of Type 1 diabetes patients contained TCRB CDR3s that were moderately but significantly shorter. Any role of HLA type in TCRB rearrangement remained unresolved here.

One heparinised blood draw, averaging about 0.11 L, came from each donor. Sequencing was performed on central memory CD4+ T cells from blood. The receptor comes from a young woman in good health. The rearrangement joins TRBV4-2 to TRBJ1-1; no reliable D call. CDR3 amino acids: CASSQAQNTEAFF. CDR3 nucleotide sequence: TGTGCCAGCAGCCAGGCCCAAAACACTGAAGCTTTCTTT.